Sequencing of this T cell receptor beta chain was carried out in a study of post-analysis software for immune sequencing data. Unique molecular identifiers were built into the TCR beta cDNA libraries. When about 1 to 11 million T cells were used, they gave 500,000 or so cDNA molecules. MiXCR, run by TCRdb on the PCR reads, gives a single entry per CDR3 protein. Of approximately 690,000 distinct CDR3 sequences in the sample, 59% were seen once. The CDR3 has 13 residues. Germline values: CDR1 SQVTM, CDR2 ANQGSEA. V shed 4 bases and J shed 0 bases, with 6 bases lying between them. With respect to this clonotype: What it recognizes is unknown.

Study-wide findings and caveats: Among a handful of TRBV segments more frequent in patients than controls were TRBV5-6, TRBV5-1 and TRBV20-1. Significantly lower normalized Chao1 diversity was found in patients with multiple sclerosis relative to controls. Under the F measure, samples that were prepared in one batch clustered strongly together.

Sequencing input: blood. The genes are TRBV29-1 and TRBJ2-2, with D tentatively TRBD1 (5 bases). The clonotype comes from a girl aged 2 to 10 with multiple sclerosis. The DNA of the CDR3 is TGCAGCGTTGGACAGCCGAACACCGGGGAGCTGTTTTTT. This sequence encodes CSVGQPNTGELFF.